Listed below are T cell receptor beta chains from one sample, sequenced in a study of shared clonotypes between healthy human individuals. Clones were read by immunoSEQ multiplex PCR, and TCRdb kept only the in-frame ones, dropping some. The sample records about 1.1 million clones, 70% to 80% being singletons. Sequenced input: memory CD4+ T cells from PBMCs. Every receptor here comes from a man aged 18-30 years in good health. Some clones in this sample may be carry-over from other donors' samples. Each CDR3 is given with its conserved first and last residue. The D gene is left open where the match is weak. Expanded clones are given a class, and other clones once, few, many or no size at all.

D	V	size	J	DNA	CDR3
.	TRBV10-3	.	TRBJ2-3	TGTGCCATCAGTGCGGAGGGACGCACAGATACGCAGTATTTT	CAISAEGRTDTQYF
TRBD1	TRBV28	few	TRBJ1-4	TGTGCCAGCAGTCAGCCCGGGACAGGGGGGAAAAAACTGTTTTTT	CASSQPGTGGKKLFF
.	TRBV27	.	TRBJ1-1	TGTGCCAGCAGTCGCAAGGGGCCGTGGGACACTGAAGCTTTCTTT	CASSRKGPWDTEAFF
.	TRBV21-1	.	TRBJ2-5	TGTGCCAGCAGCACTGGACTAGCGGGAGACTGGGAGGCCCAGTACTTC	CASSTGLAGDWEAQYF
TRBD2	TRBV6-1	.	TRBJ2-5	TGTGCCAGCGATTCGGCTAGCGGGTCCCAAGAGACCCAGTACTTC	CASDSASGSQETQYF
.	TRBV4-3	few	TRBJ2-1	TGCGCCAGCAGCCAAGATCGGGTAATGGGGCTCAACAATGAGCAGTTCTTC	CASSQDRVMGLNNEQFF
TRBD1	TRBV4-2	once	TRBJ1-4	TGTGCCAGCAGCCGTTACAGGGGTAGTAATGAAAAACTGTTTTTT	CASSRYRGSNEKLFF
.	TRBV5-1	.	TRBJ2-7	TGCGCCAGCAGGAAGGGATCCTACGAGCAGTACTTC	CASRKGSYEQYF
.	TRBV5-6	few	TRBJ2-5	TGTGCCAGCAGCGACTCGGGAAACGGGGAGACCCAGTACTTC	CASSDSGNGETQYF
.	TRBV19	.	TRBJ2-7	TGTGCCAGTAGTAGCCGGGAACTCTACGAGCAGTACTTC	CASSSRELYEQYF
.	TRBV4-1	many	TRBJ2-7	TGCGCCAGCAGCCAAGGCCAGGGATCCTACGAGCAGTACTTC	CASSQGQGSYEQYF
TRBD1	TRBV4-3	.	TRBJ2-7	TGCGCCAGCAGCCAGGGACAGGGCTCCTACGAGCAGTACTTC	CASSQGQGSYEQYF